The 30 T cell receptor beta chains below all came from one sample that was sequenced in a study of blood T cell repertoires in COVID-19. Here immunoSEQ multiplex PCR was the method, and the copy in TCRdb shows in-frame clones only, minus some. Of roughly 97,000 clones in the sample, roughly 89% were seen once. Sequences were obtained from peripheral blood. These receptors were obtained from a human donor in a cohort sampled during active COVID-19.

The genes are TRBV28 and TRBJ1-5; no reliable D call. The germline V gene encodes CDR1 MDHEN and CDR2 SYDVKM. V shed 1 base and J shed 6 bases, with 10 bases lying between them. CDR3 length: 14 residues. CDR3 region: CASSLSARSQPQHF. CDR3 nucleotides: TGTGCCAGCAGTTTATCGGCGCGGAGTCAGCCCCAGCATTTT. Full variable domain (missing parts from reference TRBV28 and TRBJ1-5): DVKVTQSSRYLVKRTGEKVFLECVQDMDHENMFWYRQDPGLGLRLIYFSYDVKMKEKGDIPEGYSVSREKKERFSLILESASTNQTSMYLCASSLSARSQPQHFGDGTRLSIL.

V and J are TRBV19 and TRBJ2-7; D is possibly TRBD2 (6 bases). Germline V gene data show CDR1 as LNHDA and CDR2 as SQIVND (reference sequence). This CDR3 comprises 14 residues. Trimming stripped 0 bases from V and 2 bases from J, with 8 bases between. Here the CDR3 reads CASSIDGGTYEQYF. CDR3 sequence (DNA): TGTGCCAGTAGTATAGACGGGGGAACCTACGAGCAGTACTTC. Supplemented by reference TRBV19 and TRBJ2-7, the full variable domain reads DGGITQSPKYLFRKEGQNVTLSCEQNLNHDAMYWYRQDPGQGLRLIYYSQIVNDFQKGDIAEGYSVSREKKESFPLTVTSAQKNPTAFYLCASSIDGGTYEQYFGPGTRLTVT.

This sequence joins TRBV30 and TRBJ1-2, with D maybe TRBD1 (5 bases). Germline lookup yields CDR1 GTSNPN and CDR2 SVGIG (reference sequence). The V end lost 3 bases, the J end lost 4 bases, and 12 bases lay between the germline ends. The CDR3 length is 13 residues. CDR3 sequence (DNA): TGTGCCTGGAGACGACAGATTGCCTATGGCTACACCTTC. It is translated as CAWRRQIAYGYTF.

The chain is built from TRBV19 and TRBJ1-6, with D possibly TRBD1 on 6 matching bases. The V gene lost 10 bases and the J gene lost 8 bases, with 15 bases spanning the gap. The CDR3 runs 13 residues. CDR1 and CDR2 from the germline V gene are LNHDA and SQIVND (reference sequence). Here the CDR3 reads CATSGAGDSPLHF. The CDR3, as DNA: TGTGCCACCTCAGGGGCGGGAGATTCACCCCTCCACTTT.

This chain links TRBV5-1 with TRBJ2-5; a possible D gene is TRBD2 (6 bases). CDR1 is SGHRS, CDR2 YFSETQ, per germline. V gave up 2 bases and J gave up 1 base, with 12 bases separating them. The length of the CDR3 is 15 residues. CDR3: CASSFSPTSQETQYF. In DNA, the CDR3 is TGCGCCAGCAGCTTCTCTCCGACTAGCCAAGAGACCCAGTACTTC.

The chain carries TRBV9 and TRBJ2-2; TRBD1 matches at 7 bases. The V segment lost 2 bases and the J segment 4 bases; nucleotides outside the gene matches: 5. The CDR3 has 15 amino acids. Germline V gene sequence: CDR1 SGDLS, CDR2 YYNGEE. DNA for the CDR3: TGTGCCAGCAGCGTCGTACAGGGGTCCACCGGGGAGCTGTTTTTT. It codes for CASSVVQGSTGELFF.

The chain has TRBV5-1 and TRBJ2-5; TRBD2 aligns across 9 bases. The CDR3 contains 14 residues. Germline V gene sequence: CDR1 SGHRS, CDR2 YFSETQ. Unmatched junction bases numbered 5, after V lost 3 bases and J lost 5 bases. The CDR3 loop is CASSYRAGGETQYF. CDR3 bases: TGCGCCAGCAGCTACCGCGCGGGGGGGGAGACCCAGTACTTC.

J is TRBJ1-2 and V is TRBV10-2; 7 nucleotides align to TRBD1. Germline CDR1 WSHSY, CDR2 SAAADI. V lost 7 bases to trimming and J lost 5 bases; unmatched junction nucleotides: 7. The CDR3 has 13 amino acids. The CDR3 loop reads CASNSPGGYGYTF. The DNA for the CDR3 is TGCGCCAGCAACTCCCCAGGGGGTTATGGCTACACCTTC.

The chain is built from TRBV9 and TRBJ1-3, with 7 bases aligning to TRBD1. Per the germline V gene, CDR1 is SGDLS and CDR2 is YYNGEE. The V gene end was trimmed by 4 bases and the J gene end by 0 bases; junction bases not matched to a gene: 10. CDR3 length equals 17 residues. CDR3 nucleotides: TGTGCCAGCAGCCTAACAGGGGACCCGGGCTCTGGAAACACCATATATTTT. Its protein product is CASSLTGDPGSGNTIYF.

This chain uses TRBV28 with TRBJ1-6; TRBD1 is a possible D gene (5 bases). Per the germline V gene, CDR1 is MDHEN and CDR2 is SYDVKM. The CDR3 consists of 15 residues. V was cut by 9 bases and J by 6 bases, with 18 bases left in between. DNA of the CDR3: TGTGCCAGTTCCACCCCCGGGACTCCTAATTCACCCCTCCACTTT. The encoded protein is CASSTPGTPNSPLHF.

The genes are TRBV28 and TRBJ1-2, with D perhaps TRBD1 (6 bases). The length of the CDR3 is 13 residues. Trimming pared 6 bases from V and 4 bases from J, leaving 12 bases between. CDR1 MDHEN and CDR2 SYDVKM come from the germline V gene. This chain's CDR3 is CASSFRGGYGYTF. In nucleotides, the CDR3 is TGTGCCAGCAGCTTCAGGGGCGGCTATGGCTACACCTTC.

The genes are TRBV4-3 and TRBJ1-6; no reliable D call. This CDR3 region has 15 residues. The V gene lost 0 bases and the J gene lost 6 bases, with 9 bases spanning the gap. In germline, CDR1 is LGHNA, CDR2 YSLEER. The CDR3 loop is CASSQDESPNSPLHF. The CDR3 nucleotides read TGCGCCAGCAGCCAAGATGAGAGCCCTAATTCACCCCTCCACTTT.

This clone was detected once. The CDR3 region has the DNA TGTGCCAGTAGTATCCGCCTAGCGGGGGGAACTAGCACAGATACGCAGTATTTT. Its protein is CASSIRLAGGTSTDTQYF. The genes are TRBV19 and TRBJ2-3, with 11 bases that match TRBD2. The CDR3 has 18 residues. V gave up 3 bases and J gave up 0 bases; unmatched junction bases: 8. Germline V lookup: CDR1 LNHDA, CDR2 SQIVND (reference sequence).

This clone was seen only once. The chain uses TRBV28 and TRBJ2-5; TRBD1 matches at 7 bases. Germline-derived CDR1 and CDR2 are MDHEN and SYDVKM. Germline trimming cut 6 bases from V and 7 bases from J; bases unmatched to any gene: 14. This CDR3 is 15 amino acids long. DNA of the CDR3: TGTGCCAGCAGCCCGACAGGGTTCCGGGTTCGGACCCAGTACTTC. It encodes CASSPTGFRVRTQYF.

This clone was observed once. This chain uses TRBV28 with TRBJ1-1, with 7 bases fitting TRBD1. V lost 6 bases and J lost 8; bases outside the gene matches: 6. The CDR3 is made up of 12 amino acids. CDR1 and CDR2 (germline): MDHEN, SYDVKM. DNA of the CDR3: TGTGCCAGCAGCCGTCCAGGGGGAGAAGCTTTCTTT. As protein: CASSRPGGEAFF.

This clone was recorded a few times. The chain carries TRBV6-2 or TRBV6-3 and TRBJ2-6; a weak D match, TRBD2 (6 bases). The CDR3 is 16 residues long. Germline V gives CDR1 MNHEY, CDR2 SVGEGT. Deletions cut 4 bases from V and 4 bases from J, with 14 bases between. In DNA, the CDR3 is TGTGCCAGCAGTTTGCAGGGAGGATCGGGGGCCAACGTCCTGACTTTC. Protein sequence: CASSLQGGSGANVLTF.

The V gene is TRBV9, the J gene TRBJ1-5; D not certain. V was cut by 7 bases and J by 5 bases, with 13 bases left in between. Germline V CDR1 and CDR2: SGDLS, YYNGEE. CDR3 length equals 13 residues. CDR3 nucleotides: TGTGCCAGCTCCTTCGGGTCAGATCAGCCCCAGCATTTT. This sequence encodes CASSFGSDQPQHF.

This rearrangement joins TRBV7-9 to TRBJ2-7; a possible D gene is TRBD1 (5 bases). From germline, CDR1 is SEHNR and CDR2 FQNEAQ (reference sequence). Trimming took 1 base from V and 4 from J, leaving 14 bases between them. The CDR3 totals 15 residues. In DNA, the CDR3 is TGTGCCAGCAGCTTAGGGGCCCGGAAGGGGTACGAGCAGTACTTC. Translated: CASSLGARKGYEQYF. Full variable domain (rest looked up from reference TRBV7-9 and TRBJ2-7): DTGVSQNPRHKITKRGQNVTFRCDPISEHNRLYWYRQTLGQGPEFLTYFQNEAQLEKSRLLSDRFSAERPKGSFSTLEIQRTEQGDSAMYLCASSLGARKGYEQYFGPGTRLTVT.

This chain uses TRBV9 with TRBJ2-3, with TRBD2 matching over 9 bases. Trimming removed 3 bases from V and 2 bases from J; junction bases left unmatched: 7. The CDR3 spans 16 residues. The germline gives CDR1 SGDLS, CDR2 YYNGEE. DNA for the CDR3: TGTGCCAGCAGCGGCGACGGCGGGGGGGTCACAGATACGCAGTATTTT. Translating it yields CASSGDGGGVTDTQYF. Based on the CDR3 plus reference TRBV9 and TRBJ2-3, the full variable domain is DSGVTQTPKHLITATGQRVTLRCSPRSGDLSVYWYQQSLDQGLQFLIQYYNGEERAKGNILERFSAQQFPDLHSELNLSSLELGDSALYFCASSGDGGGVTDTQYFGPGTRLTVL.

The rearrangement uses TRBV18 and TRBJ2-2; tentative D call: TRBD2 (6 bases). This CDR3 has 17 residues. Trimming left V 3 bases short and J 2 bases short, with 16 bases between. Per germline, CDR1 KGHSH and CDR2 LQKENI. This chain's CDR3 is CASSPTNVGGNTGELFF. The CDR3 DNA is TGTGCCAGCTCACCGACGAATGTGGGAGGTAACACCGGGGAGCTGTTTTTT. Drawing the rest from reference TRBV18 and TRBJ2-2, the complete variable domain is NAGVMQNPRHLVRRRGQEARLRCSPMKGHSHVYWYRQLPEEGLKFMVYLQKENIIDESGMPKERFSAEFPKEGPSILRIQQVVRGDSAAYFCASSPTNVGGNTGELFFGEGSRLTVL.

The J gene is TRBJ2-3, the V gene TRBV2, with 7 bases aligning to TRBD1. Germline trimming cut 6 bases from V and 3 bases from J; bases unmatched to any gene: 6. Germline V gives CDR1 SNHLY, CDR2 FYNNEI. This CDR3 comprises 14 residues. The CDR3 spells CASRGDSSTDTQYF. CDR3 nucleotide sequence: TGTGCCAGCAGGGGGGACAGCTCGACAGATACGCAGTATTTT.

The rearrangement uses TRBV28 and TRBJ1-2; 8 nucleotides line up with TRBD1. The CDR3 totals 14 residues. CDR1 is MDHEN, CDR2 SYDVKM, per germline. V dropped 2 bases and J dropped 4; count of bases not matched to a gene: 3. The CDR3 DNA is TGTGCCAGCAGTTTACAGGGGGCGGGCTATGGCTACACCTTC. This encodes CASSLQGAGYGYTF.

The J gene is TRBJ1-2, the V gene TRBV10-3; TRBD1 matches 9 bases. From germline, CDR1 is ENHRY and CDR2 SYGVKD. The V and J ends lost 6 bases and 6 bases, in that order; junction bases with no gene match: 8. The CDR3 length is 14 residues. The CDR3 sequence: CAISFTGGVDGYTF. CDR3 DNA: TGTGCCATCAGCTTCACAGGGGGCGTTGATGGCTACACCTTC.

The chain couples TRBV10-3 to TRBJ1-2; 9 bases fit TRBD1. The CDR3 has 13 residues. CDR1 is ENHRY, CDR2 SYGVKD, per germline. Trimming took 10 bases from V and 6 from J; bases not matched to a gene: 9. The CDR3 reads CATRRQGDHGYTF. The CDR3 DNA reads TGTGCCACCCGTCGACAGGGGGATCATGGCTACACCTTC.

The chain joins TRBV2 to TRBJ1-1, with TRBD1 identical over 9 bases. Losses at the gene ends were 10 bases for V and 1 base for J; bases not matched to a gene: 4. The CDR3 covers 13 residues. The germline CDR1 and CDR2 sequences are SNHLY and FYNNEI. In nucleotides, the CDR3 is TGTGCCACCCACAGGGGGCGGAACACTGAAGCTTTCTTT. Its protein is CATHRGRNTEAFF.

This chain connects TRBV7-2 to TRBJ2-2, with D maybe TRBD2 (6 bases). CDR3 length: 15 residues. Trimming took 6 bases from V and 4 from J, leaving 15 bases between them. The germline gives CDR1 SGHTA, CDR2 FQGNSA. The CDR3 loop reads CASSLSGTSTGELFF. The CDR3 DNA follows: TGTGCCAGCAGTCTCTCCGGGACTTCCACCGGGGAGCTGTTTTTT.

The J gene is TRBJ1-2, the V gene TRBV28, with TRBD1 matching 7 bases. Trimming took 6 bases from V and 8 from J; bases not matched to a gene: 15. The CDR3 has 15 amino acids. The germline V gene encodes CDR1 MDHEN and CDR2 SYDVKM. CDR3 DNA sequence: TGTGCCAGCAGATCCCCGGGACAGATCCCTACGGGCTACACCTTC. This codes for CASRSPGQIPTGYTF.

The chain uses TRBV5-1 and TRBJ2-5, with 13 nucleotides matching TRBD2. The CDR3 contains 16 residues. V shed 2 bases, J shed 1 base, and the junction held 2 bases outside the gene matches. The germline V gene encodes CDR1 SGHRS and CDR2 YFSETQ. CDR3 sequence reads: CASSFTSGGAQETQYF. The CDR3 nucleotides are TGCGCCAGCAGCTTCACTAGCGGGGGGGCCCAAGAGACCCAGTACTTC.

V is TRBV5-1 and J is TRBJ2-5; 12 positions agree with TRBD1. With V trimmed by 4 bases and J by 6 bases, 19 bases remained unmatched. This CDR3 contains 19 residues. CDR1 is SGHRS, CDR2 YFSETQ, per germline. The CDR3 sequence: CASSPRDRGRAGLDKTQYF. CDR3 in DNA: TGCGCCAGCAGCCCCCGGGACAGGGGGCGCGCGGGACTAGATAAGACCCAGTACTTC.

The V and J genes are TRBV7-9 and TRBJ1-4, with D possibly being TRBD1 (5 bases). Germline values: CDR1 SEHNR, CDR2 FQNEAQ (reference sequence). V was trimmed by 5 bases and J by 8 bases, leaving 15 bases between them. The CDR3 is 14 amino acids. The chain's CDR3 is CASSLANNREKLFF. CDR3 DNA sequence: TGTGCCAGCAGCCTGGCGAACAACAGGGAAAAACTGTTTTTT.